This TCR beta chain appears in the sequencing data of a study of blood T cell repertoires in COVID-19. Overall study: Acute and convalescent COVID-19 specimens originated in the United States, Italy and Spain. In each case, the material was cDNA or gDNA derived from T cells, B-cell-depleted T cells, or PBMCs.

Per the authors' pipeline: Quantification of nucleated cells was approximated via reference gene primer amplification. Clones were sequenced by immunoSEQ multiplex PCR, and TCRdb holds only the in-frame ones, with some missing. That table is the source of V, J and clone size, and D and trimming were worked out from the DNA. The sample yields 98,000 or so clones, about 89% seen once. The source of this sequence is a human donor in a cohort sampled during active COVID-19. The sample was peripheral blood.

DNA for the CDR3: TGTGCCACCAGCAGAGGGGTCGAGGGCGCCGCTGAAGCTTTCTTT. Amino acids: CATSRGVEGAAEAFF. The chain combines TRBV15 with TRBJ1-1; no clear D. The V end lost 1 base, the J end lost 6 bases, and 15 bases lay between the germline ends. CDR3 length equals 15 residues. Germline V gene lookup returns CDR1 LNHNV and CDR2 YYDKDF (reference sequence).